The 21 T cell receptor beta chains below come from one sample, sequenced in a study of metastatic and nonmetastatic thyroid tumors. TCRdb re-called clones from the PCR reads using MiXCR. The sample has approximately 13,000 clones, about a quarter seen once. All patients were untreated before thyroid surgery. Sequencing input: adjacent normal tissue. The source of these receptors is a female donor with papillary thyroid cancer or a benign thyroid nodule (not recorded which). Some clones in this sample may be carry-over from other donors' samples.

CDR3 residues: CASSTGLGQTDTQYF. The CDR3 region has the DNA TGTGCCAGCAGTACCGGACTAGGTCAAACAGATACGCAGTATTTT. V gene TRBV6-2 or TRBV6-3 combines with J gene TRBJ2-3; 7 bases are a match to TRBD2. Germline assignment: CDR1 MNHEY and CDR2 SVGEGT. CDR3 size: 15 residues. The trim removed 5 bases at V and 3 bases at J, leaving 8 bases unmatched.

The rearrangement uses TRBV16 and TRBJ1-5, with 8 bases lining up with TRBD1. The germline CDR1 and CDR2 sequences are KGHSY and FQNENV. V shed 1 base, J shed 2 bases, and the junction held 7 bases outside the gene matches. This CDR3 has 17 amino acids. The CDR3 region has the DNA TGTGCCAGCAGCCAATTCGGACAGGGCGGGGGCAATCAGCCCCAGCATTTT. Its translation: CASSQFGQGGGNQPQHF.

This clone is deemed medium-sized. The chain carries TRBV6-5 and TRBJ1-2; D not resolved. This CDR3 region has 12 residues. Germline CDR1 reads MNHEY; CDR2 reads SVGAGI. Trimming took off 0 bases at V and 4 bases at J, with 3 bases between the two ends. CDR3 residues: CASSYSGYGYTF. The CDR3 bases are TGTGCCAGCAGTTACTCGGGCTATGGCTACACCTTC.

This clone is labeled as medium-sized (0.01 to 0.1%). CDR3 residues: CASSIGVLWNSPLHF. The CDR3 region has the DNA TGTGCCAGTAGTATTGGCGTTTTATGGAATTCACCCCTCCACTTT. The chain employs TRBV19 and TRBJ1-6, with D hard to call. V lost 3 bases to trimming and J lost 7 bases, with 13 bases between them. CDR1 is LNHDA, CDR2 SQIVND, per germline (reference sequence). The CDR3 contains 15 residues.

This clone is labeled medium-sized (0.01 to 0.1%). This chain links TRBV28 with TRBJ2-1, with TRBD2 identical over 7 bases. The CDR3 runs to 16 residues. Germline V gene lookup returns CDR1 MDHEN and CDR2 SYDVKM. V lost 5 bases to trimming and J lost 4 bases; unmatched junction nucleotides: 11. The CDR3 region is CASSPLGGTGYNEQFF. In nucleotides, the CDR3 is TGTGCCAGCAGTCCCCTCGGGGGGACTGGGTACAATGAGCAGTTCTTC.

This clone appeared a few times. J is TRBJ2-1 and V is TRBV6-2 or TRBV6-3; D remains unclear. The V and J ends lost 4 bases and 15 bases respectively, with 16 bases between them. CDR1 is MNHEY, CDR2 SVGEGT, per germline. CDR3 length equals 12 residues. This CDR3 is CASSLSACGRFF. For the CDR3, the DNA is TGTGCCAGCAGTTTGTCCGCGTGTGGGCGGTTCTTC.

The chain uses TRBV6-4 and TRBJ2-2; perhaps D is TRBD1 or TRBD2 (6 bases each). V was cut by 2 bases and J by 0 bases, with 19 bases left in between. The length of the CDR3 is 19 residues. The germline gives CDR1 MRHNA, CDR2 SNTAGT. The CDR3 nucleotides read TGTGCCAGCAGTGACAGGAGGGGGGCGTTATTTTCGAACACCGGGGAGCTGTTTTTT. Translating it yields CASSDRRGALFSNTGELFF.

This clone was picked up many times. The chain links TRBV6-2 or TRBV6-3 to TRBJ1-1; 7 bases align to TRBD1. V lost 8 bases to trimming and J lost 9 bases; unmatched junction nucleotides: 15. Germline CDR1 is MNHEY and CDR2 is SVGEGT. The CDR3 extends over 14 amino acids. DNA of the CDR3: TGTGCCAGCTCTAAGGGGGGACAGACACCGAAAGCTTTCTTT. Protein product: CASSKGGQTPKAFF.

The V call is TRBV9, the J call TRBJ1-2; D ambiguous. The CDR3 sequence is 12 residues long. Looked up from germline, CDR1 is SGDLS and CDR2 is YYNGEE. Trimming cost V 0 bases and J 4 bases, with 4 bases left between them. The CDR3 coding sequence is TGTGCCAGCAGCGTAGATAGCTATGGCTACACCTTC. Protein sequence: CASSVDSYGYTF. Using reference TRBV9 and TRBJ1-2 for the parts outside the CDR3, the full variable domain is DSGVTQTPKHLITATGQRVTLRCSPRSGDLSVYWYQQSLDQGLQFLIQYYNGEERAKGNILERFSAQQFPDLHSELNLSSLELGDSALYFCASSVDSYGYTFGSGTRLTVV.

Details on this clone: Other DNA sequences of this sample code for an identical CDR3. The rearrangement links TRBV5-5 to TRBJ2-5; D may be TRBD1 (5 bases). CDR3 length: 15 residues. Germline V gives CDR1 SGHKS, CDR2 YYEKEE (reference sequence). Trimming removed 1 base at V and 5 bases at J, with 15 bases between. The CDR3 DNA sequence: TGTGCCAGCAGCTTGTCAGGCTGGGGCGATGAGACCCAGTACTTC. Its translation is CASSLSGWGDETQYF.

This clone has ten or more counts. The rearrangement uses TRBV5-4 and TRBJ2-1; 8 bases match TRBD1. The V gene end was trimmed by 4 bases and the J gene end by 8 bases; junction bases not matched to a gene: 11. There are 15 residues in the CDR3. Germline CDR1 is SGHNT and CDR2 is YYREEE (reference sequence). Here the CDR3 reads CASSLGQGAPHEQFF. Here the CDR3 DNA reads TGTGCCAGCAGCCTCGGACAGGGAGCGCCCCATGAGCAGTTCTTC.

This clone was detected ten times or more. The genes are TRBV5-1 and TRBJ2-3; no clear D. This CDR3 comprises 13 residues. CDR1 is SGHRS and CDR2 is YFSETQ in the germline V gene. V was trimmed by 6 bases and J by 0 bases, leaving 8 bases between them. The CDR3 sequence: CASNVPSTDTQYF. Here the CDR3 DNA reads TGCGCCAGCAACGTGCCTAGCACAGATACGCAGTATTTT.

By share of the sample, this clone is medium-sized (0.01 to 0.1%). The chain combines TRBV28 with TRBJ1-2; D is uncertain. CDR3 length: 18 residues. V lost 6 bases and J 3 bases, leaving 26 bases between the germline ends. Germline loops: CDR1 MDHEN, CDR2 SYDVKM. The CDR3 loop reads CASRPSSRIRFRDYGYTF. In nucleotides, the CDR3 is TGTGCCAGCAGGCCCTCGAGCCGGATCCGATTTAGGGACTATGGCTACACCTTC.

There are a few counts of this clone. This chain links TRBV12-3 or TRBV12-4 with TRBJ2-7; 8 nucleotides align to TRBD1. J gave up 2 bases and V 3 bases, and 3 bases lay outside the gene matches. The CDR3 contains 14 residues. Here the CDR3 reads CASSLATGAYEQYF. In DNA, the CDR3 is TGTGCCAGCAGTTTGGCGACAGGGGCCTACGAGCAGTACTTC.

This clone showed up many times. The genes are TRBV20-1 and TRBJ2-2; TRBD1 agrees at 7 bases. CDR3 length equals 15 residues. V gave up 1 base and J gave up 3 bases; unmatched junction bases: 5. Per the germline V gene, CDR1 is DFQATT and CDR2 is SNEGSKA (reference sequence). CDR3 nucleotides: TGCAGTGCTAGAGGGACAGGAGACTACACCGGGGAGCTGTTTTTT. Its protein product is CSARGTGDYTGELFF.

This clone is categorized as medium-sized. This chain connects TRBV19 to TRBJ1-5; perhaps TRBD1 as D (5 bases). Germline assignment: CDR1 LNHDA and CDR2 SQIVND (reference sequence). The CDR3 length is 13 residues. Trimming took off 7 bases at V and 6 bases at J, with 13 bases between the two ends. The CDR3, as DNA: TGTGCCAGTACCGTTGGGGGGACTCAGCCCCAGCATTTT. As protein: CASTVGGTQPQHF.

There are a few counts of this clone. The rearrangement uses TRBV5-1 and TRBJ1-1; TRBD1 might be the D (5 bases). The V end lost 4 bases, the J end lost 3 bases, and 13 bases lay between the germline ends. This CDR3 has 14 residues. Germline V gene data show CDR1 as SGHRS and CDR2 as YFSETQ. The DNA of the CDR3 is TGCGCCAGCAGCGAGACAGACTCATACACTGAAGCTTTCTTT. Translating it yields CASSETDSYTEAFF.

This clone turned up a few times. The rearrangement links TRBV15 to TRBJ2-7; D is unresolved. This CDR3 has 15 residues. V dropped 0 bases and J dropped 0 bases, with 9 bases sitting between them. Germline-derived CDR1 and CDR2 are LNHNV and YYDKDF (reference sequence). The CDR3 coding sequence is TGTGCCACCAGCAGAGATCGGATGAGCTCCTACGAGCAGTACTTC. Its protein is CATSRDRMSSYEQYF.

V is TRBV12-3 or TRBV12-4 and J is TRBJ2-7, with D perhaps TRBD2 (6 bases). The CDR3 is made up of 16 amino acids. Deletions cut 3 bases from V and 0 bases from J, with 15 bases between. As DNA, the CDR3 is TGTGCCAGCAGTTTGTTGGCGGGACCCGTCTCCTACGAGCAGTACTTC. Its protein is CASSLLAGPVSYEQYF.

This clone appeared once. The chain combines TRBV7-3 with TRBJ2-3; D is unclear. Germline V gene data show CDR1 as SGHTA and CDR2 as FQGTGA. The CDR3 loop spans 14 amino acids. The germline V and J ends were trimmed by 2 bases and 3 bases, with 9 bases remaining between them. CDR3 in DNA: TGTGCCAGCAGCTTACAAGCGAGTACAGATACGCAGTATTTT. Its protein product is CASSLQASTDTQYF.

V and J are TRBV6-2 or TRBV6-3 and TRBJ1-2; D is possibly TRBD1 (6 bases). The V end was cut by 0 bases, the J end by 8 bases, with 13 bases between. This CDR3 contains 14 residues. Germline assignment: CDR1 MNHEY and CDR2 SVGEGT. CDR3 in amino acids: CASSYSAVGGGYTF. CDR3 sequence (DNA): TGTGCCAGCAGTTACTCCGCCGTCGGGGGCGGCTACACCTTC.